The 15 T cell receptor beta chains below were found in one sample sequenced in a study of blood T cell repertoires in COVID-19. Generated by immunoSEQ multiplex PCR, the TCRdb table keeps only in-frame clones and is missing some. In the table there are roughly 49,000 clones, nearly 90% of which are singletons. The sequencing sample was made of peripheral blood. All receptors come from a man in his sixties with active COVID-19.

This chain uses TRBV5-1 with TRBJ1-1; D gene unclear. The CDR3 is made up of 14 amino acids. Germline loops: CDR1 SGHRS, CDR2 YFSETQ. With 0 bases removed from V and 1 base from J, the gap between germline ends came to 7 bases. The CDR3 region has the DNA TGCGCCAGCAGCTTGGCCCCAGGGAACACTGAAGCTTTCTTT. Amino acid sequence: CASSLAPGNTEAFF.

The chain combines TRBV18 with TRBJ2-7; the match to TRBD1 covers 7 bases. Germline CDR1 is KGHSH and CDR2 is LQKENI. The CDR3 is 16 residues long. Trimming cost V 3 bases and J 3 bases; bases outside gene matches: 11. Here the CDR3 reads CASSPRRQGSIYEQYF. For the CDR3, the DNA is TGTGCCAGCTCACCCCGGAGACAGGGTTCTATCTACGAGCAGTACTTC.

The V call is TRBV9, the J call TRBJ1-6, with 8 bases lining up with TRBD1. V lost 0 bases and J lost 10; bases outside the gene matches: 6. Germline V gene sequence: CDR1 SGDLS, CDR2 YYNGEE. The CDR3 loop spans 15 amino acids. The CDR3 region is CASSVGQGAESPLHF. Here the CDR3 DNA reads TGTGCCAGCAGCGTAGGTCAGGGGGCAGAGTCACCCCTCCACTTT.

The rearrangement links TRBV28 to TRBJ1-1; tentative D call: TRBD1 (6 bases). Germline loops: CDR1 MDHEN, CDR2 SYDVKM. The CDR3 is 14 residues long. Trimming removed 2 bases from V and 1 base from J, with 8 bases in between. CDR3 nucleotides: TGTGCCAGCAGTTTACCACAGGGGAACACTGAAGCTTTCTTT. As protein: CASSLPQGNTEAFF.

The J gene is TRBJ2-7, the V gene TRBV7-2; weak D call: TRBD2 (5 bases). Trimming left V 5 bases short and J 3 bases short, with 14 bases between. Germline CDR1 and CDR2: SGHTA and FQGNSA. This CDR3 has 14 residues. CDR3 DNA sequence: TGTGCCAGCAGCCATGCGGGCCGAATCTACGAGCAGTACTTC. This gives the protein CASSHAGRIYEQYF.

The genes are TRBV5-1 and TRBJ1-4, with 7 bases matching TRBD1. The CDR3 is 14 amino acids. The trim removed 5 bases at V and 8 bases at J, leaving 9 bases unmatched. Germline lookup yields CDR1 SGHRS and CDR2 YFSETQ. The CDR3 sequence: CASRQGTGNEKLFF. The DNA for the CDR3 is TGCGCCAGCAGACAGGGGACCGGGAACGAAAAACTGTTTTTT. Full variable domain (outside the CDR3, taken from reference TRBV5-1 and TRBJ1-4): KAGVTQTPRYLIKTRGQQVTLSCSPISGHRSVSWYQQTPGQGLQFLFEYFSETQRNKGNFPGRFSGRQFSNSRSEMNVSTLELGDSALYLCASRQGTGNEKLFFGSGTQLSVL.

In DNA, the CDR3 is TGCGCCAGCAGCTCCGGACAGAGCACAGATACGCAGTATTTT. Amino acid sequence: CASSSGQSTDTQYF. This chain links TRBV5-1 with TRBJ2-3; TRBD1 might be the D (6 bases). V shed 3 bases and J shed 0 bases, with 8 bases lying between them. Germline CDR1 SGHRS, CDR2 YFSETQ. The CDR3 length is 14 residues.

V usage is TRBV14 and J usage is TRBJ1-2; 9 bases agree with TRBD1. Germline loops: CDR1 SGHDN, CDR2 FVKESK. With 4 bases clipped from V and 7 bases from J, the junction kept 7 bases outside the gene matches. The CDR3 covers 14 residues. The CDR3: CASSRDRGGFGYTF. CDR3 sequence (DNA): TGTGCCAGCAGCCGCGACAGGGGGGGATTTGGCTACACCTTC.

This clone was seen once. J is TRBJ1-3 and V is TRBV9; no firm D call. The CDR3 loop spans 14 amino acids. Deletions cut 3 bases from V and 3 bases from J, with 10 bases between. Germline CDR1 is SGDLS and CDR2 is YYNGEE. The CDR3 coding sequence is TGTGCCAGCAGCGCTAAAGTTGGTGGAAACACCATATATTTT. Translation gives CASSAKVGGNTIYF.

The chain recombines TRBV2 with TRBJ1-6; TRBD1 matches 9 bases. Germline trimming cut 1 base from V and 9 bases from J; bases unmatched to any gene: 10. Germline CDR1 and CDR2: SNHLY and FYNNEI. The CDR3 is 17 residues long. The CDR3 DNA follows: TGTGCCAGCAGTGAAGAATCCCTTGGACAGGGGTTTTCACCCCTCCACTTT. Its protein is CASSEESLGQGFSPLHF.

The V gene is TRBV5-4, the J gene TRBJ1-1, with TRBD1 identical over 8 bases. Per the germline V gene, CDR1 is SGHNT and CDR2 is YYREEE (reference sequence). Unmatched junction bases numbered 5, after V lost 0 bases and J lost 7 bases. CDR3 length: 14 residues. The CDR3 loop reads CASSLGQGADEAFF. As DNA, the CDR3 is TGTGCCAGCAGCTTGGGCCAGGGGGCGGATGAAGCTTTCTTT. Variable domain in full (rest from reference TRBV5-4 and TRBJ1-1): ETGVTQSPTHLIKTRGQQVTLRCSSQSGHNTVSWYQQALGQGPQFIFQYYREEENGRGNFPPRFSGLQFPNYSSELNVNALELDDSALYLCASSLGQGADEAFFGQGTRLTVV.

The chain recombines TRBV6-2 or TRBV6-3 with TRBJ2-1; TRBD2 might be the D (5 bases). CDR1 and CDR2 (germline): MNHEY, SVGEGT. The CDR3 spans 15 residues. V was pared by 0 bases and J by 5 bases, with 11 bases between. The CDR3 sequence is CASSYSTGLNNEQFF. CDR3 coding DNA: TGTGCCAGCAGTTACTCCACCGGACTCAACAATGAGCAGTTCTTC.

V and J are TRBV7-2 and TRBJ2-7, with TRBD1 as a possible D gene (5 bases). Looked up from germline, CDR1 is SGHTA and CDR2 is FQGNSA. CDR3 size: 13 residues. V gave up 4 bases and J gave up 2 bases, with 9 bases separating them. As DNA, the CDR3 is TGTGCCAGCAGCTCACAGGCCCCCTACGAGCAGTACTTC. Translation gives CASSSQAPYEQYF.

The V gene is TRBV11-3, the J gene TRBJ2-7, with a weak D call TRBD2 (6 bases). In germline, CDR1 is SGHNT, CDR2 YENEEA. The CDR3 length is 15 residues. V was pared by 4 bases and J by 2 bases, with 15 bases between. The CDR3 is CASSSGGPDPYEQYF. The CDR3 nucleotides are TGTGCCAGCAGCTCCGGAGGGCCGGACCCCTACGAGCAGTACTTC.

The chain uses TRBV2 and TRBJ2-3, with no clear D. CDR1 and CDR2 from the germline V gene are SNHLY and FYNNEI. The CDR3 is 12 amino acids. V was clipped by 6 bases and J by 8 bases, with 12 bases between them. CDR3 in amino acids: CASRAPGSTQYF. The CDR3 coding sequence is TGTGCCAGCAGAGCACCAGGCTCTACGCAGTATTTT.